One and the same sample provided the 27 T cell receptor beta chains below, sequenced in a study of cytomegalovirus exposure and HLA in healthy donors. In the PCR, 60 Vbeta and 13 Jbeta primers were used. The protocol was immunoSEQ multiplex PCR, while the TCRdb copy is restricted to in-frame clones and leaves out a portion. The table includes roughly 140,000 clones, 65% to 80% detected once. Material: PBMCs. The receptors here all came from a middle-aged woman in good health and CMV-seronegative.

The chain couples TRBV28 to TRBJ2-5; 7 bases agree with TRBD1. Trimming cost V 6 bases and J 5 bases; bases outside gene matches: 12. The CDR3 contains 15 residues. The germline V gene has CDR1 MDHEN and CDR2 SYDVKM. The CDR3 protein is CASRGKQGREETQYF. In nucleotides, the CDR3 is TGTGCCAGCAGAGGGAAACAGGGGAGAGAGGAGACCCAGTACTTC. Full variable domain (rest looked up from reference TRBV28 and TRBJ2-5): DVKVTQSSRYLVKRTGEKVFLECVQDMDHENMFWYRQDPGLGLRLIYFSYDVKMKEKGDIPEGYSVSREKKERFSLILESASTNQTSMYLCASRGKQGREETQYFGPGTRLLVL.

V is TRBV6-1 and J is TRBJ2-7; a possible D gene is TRBD1 (5 bases). Between the trimmed V and J ends, which lost 5 bases and 4 bases, there was a span of 18 bases. Germline-derived CDR1 and CDR2 are MNHNS and SASEGT. This CDR3 contains 15 residues. CDR3 protein: CASSSTLSQGYEQYF. The CDR3 region has the DNA TGTGCCAGCAGTTCCACGCTCTCTCAGGGATACGAGCAGTACTTC.

The V gene is TRBV13, the J gene TRBJ1-4; D is possibly TRBD1 (6 bases). CDR1 is PRHDT and CDR2 is FYEKMQ in the germline V gene (reference sequence). The ends were cut back, 5 bases at V and 3 bases at J, with 22 bases in the middle. This CDR3 has 18 residues. The CDR3 loop is CASSPPSPGHPSNEKLFF. The CDR3 DNA reads TGTGCCAGCAGCCCCCCCTCCCCGGGACACCCATCTAATGAAAAACTGTTTTTT.

The V gene is TRBV5-6, the J gene TRBJ1-5, with TRBD1 identical over 8 bases. Germline CDR1 reads SGHDT; CDR2 reads YYEEEE. The CDR3 consists of 18 residues. The V segment lost 0 bases and the J segment 4 bases; nucleotides outside the gene matches: 12. CDR3 nucleotides: TGTGCCAGCAGCTTGGGGGACAGGCTAACCGTTGGGAATCAGCCCCAGCATTTT. Its translation: CASSLGDRLTVGNQPQHF.

J is TRBJ2-5 and V is TRBV27; D gene unclear. The J call may be incorrect, as the DNA end agrees better with TRBJ2-7. CDR1 is MNHEY and CDR2 is SMNVEV in the germline V gene (reference sequence). The CDR3 length is 12 residues. The CDR3 loop reads CASSNSIYEQYF. The CDR3 coding sequence is TGTGCCAGCAGTAATAGCATCTACGAGCAGTACTTC.

The rearrangement links TRBV6-5 to TRBJ2-5, with a tentative D call TRBD1 (5 bases). The DNA end lines up better with TRBJ2-7; the J call may be wrong. The germline V gene has CDR1 MNHEY and CDR2 SVGAGI. The CDR3 covers 15 residues. Here the CDR3 reads CASSYAITQGYEQYF. In nucleotides, the CDR3 is TGTGCCAGCAGTTACGCGATAACTCAGGGATACGAGCAGTACTTC.

The genes are TRBV6-5 and TRBJ2-5; D might be TRBD1 (6 bases). This CDR3 has 16 residues. Germline values: CDR1 MNHEY, CDR2 SVGAGI. Between the trimmed V and J ends, which lost 4 bases and 4 bases, there was a span of 19 bases. The CDR3 spells CASSSLLRGSGETQYF. The CDR3 DNA reads as TGTGCCAGCAGTTCCCTACTCAGGGGATCCGGAGAGACCCAGTACTTC.

The chain employs TRBV13 and TRBJ2-3; 8 nucleotides match TRBD2. This CDR3 comprises 16 residues. With 5 bases clipped from V and 0 bases from J, the junction kept 7 bases outside the gene matches. CDR1 and CDR2 (germline): PRHDT, FYEKMQ (reference sequence). CDR3 protein: CASSLTSGTSTDTQYF. DNA for the CDR3: TGTGCCAGCAGCCTAACTAGCGGTACTAGCACAGATACGCAGTATTTT.

The chain carries TRBV6-1 and TRBJ1-1, with 10 bases aligning to TRBD1. CDR3 length equals 16 residues. Germline loops: CDR1 MNHNS, CDR2 SASEGT. Unmatched junction bases numbered 7, after V lost 4 bases and J lost 2 bases. This chain's CDR3 is CASSARDRGINTEAFF. The CDR3 DNA sequence: TGTGCCAGCAGTGCCCGGGACAGGGGAATAAACACTGAAGCTTTCTTT.

The gene calls are TRBV25-1 and TRBJ2-3, with TRBD1 as a possible D gene (6 bases). The V end lost 4 bases, the J end lost 7 bases, and 9 bases lay between the germline ends. The CDR3 length is 12 residues. From germline, CDR1 is MGHDK and CDR2 SYGVNS. The CDR3 DNA reads TGTGCCAGCAGTGTCCAGGGGTATACGCAGTATTTT. Amino acid sequence: CASSVQGYTQYF.

This clone was picked up one time. CDR3 nucleotides: TGTGCCAGCAGCCGGGGGGTCCGCTCCTACAATGAGCAGTTCTTC. Protein product: CASSRGVRSYNEQFF. The V gene is TRBV11-2, the J gene TRBJ2-1; 7 nucleotides agree with TRBD2. The CDR3 is 15 residues long. Per the germline V gene, CDR1 is SGHAT and CDR2 is FQNNGV. V lost 5 bases to trimming and J lost 0 bases; unmatched junction nucleotides: 4.

The gene calls are TRBV6-1 and TRBJ1-1; maybe TRBD1 (5 bases). The CDR3 sequence is 13 residues long. Germline values: CDR1 MNHNS, CDR2 SASEGT. V was clipped by 6 bases and J by 8 bases, with 16 bases between them. CDR3 amino acids: CASRALGQSEAFF. CDR3 DNA sequence: TGTGCCAGCAGGGCTCTCGGACAAAGCGAAGCTTTCTTT.

The V call is TRBV19, the J call TRBJ1-2, with D perhaps TRBD1 (6 bases). Trimming took off 3 bases at V and 4 bases at J, with 12 bases between the two ends. The CDR3 contains 14 residues. In germline, CDR1 is LNHDA, CDR2 SQIVND (reference sequence). The CDR3 nucleotides are TGTGCCAGTAGTATTAGTACAGGGAGCTATGGCTACACCTTC. Encoded protein: CASSISTGSYGYTF.

This clone showed up many times. The chain has TRBV7-9 and TRBJ2-7; D gene uncertain. The CDR3 extends over 14 amino acids. Germline values: CDR1 SEHNR, CDR2 FQNEAQ (reference sequence). Deletions cut 1 base from V and 3 bases from J, with 10 bases between. The CDR3 nucleotides read TGTGCCAGCAGCTTAGTGAACAGCTTCTACGAGCAGTACTTC. It encodes CASSLVNSFYEQYF.

This chain uses TRBV6-5 with TRBJ1-1, with 12 bases fitting TRBD1. Germline trimming cut 2 bases from V and 1 base from J; bases unmatched to any gene: 2. The CDR3 totals 16 residues. Germline CDR1 and CDR2: MNHEY and SVGAGI. CDR3 nucleotide sequence: TGTGCCAGCAGTTACGGGGGACAGGGGGCGAACACTGAAGCTTTCTTT. This translates into CASSYGGQGANTEAFF.

The CDR3 region is CASSYRQPAGRMTPQHF. The DNA for the CDR3 is TGTGCCAGCAGTTACCGACAACCGGCAGGGAGGATGACGCCCCAGCATTTT. This chain uses TRBV27 with TRBJ1-5, with D possibly matching TRBD1 (5 bases). The CDR3 extends over 17 amino acids. CDR1 is MNHEY, CDR2 SMNVEV, per germline (reference sequence). V was pared by 4 bases and J by 9 bases, with 25 bases between.

V gene TRBV20-1 combines with J gene TRBJ2-1; 8 bases match TRBD2. Losses at the gene ends were 2 bases for V and 14 bases for J; bases not matched to a gene: 5. The CDR3 consists of 11 residues. Germline CDR1 and CDR2: DFQATT and SNEGSKA (reference sequence). In DNA form, the CDR3 reads TGCAGTGCTAGATCGGGGGGGGTAAAGTTCTTC. Translated: CSARSGGVKFF.

V usage is TRBV5-1 and J usage is TRBJ1-2, with TRBD1 identical over 7 bases. Losses at the gene ends were 2 bases for V and 13 bases for J; bases not matched to a gene: 14. Germline V gives CDR1 SGHRS, CDR2 YFSETQ. CDR3 length: 14 amino acids. The CDR3 region has the DNA TGCGCCAGCAGCTTAACCGGGACAGCCGGAGTTCCCACCTTC. It is translated as CASSLTGTAGVPTF.

This clone has a handful of counts. The rearrangement joins TRBV6-5 to TRBJ1-3, with a possible D match to TRBD1 (5 bases). The V gene's germline CDR1 is MNHEY and CDR2 SVGAGI. V gave up 2 bases and J gave up 4 bases, with 9 bases separating them. There are 14 residues in the CDR3. CDR3 bases: TGTGCCAGCAGTTACCGTAGGGGAGGAAACACCATATATTTT. This translates into CASSYRRGGNTIYF.

The genes are TRBV6-5 and TRBJ1-3, with 7 bases identical to TRBD1. Per germline, CDR1 MNHEY and CDR2 SVGAGI. V gave up 4 bases and J gave up 1 base; unmatched junction bases: 7. The CDR3 covers 16 residues. Here the CDR3 DNA reads TGTGCCAGCAGTTTAGGGACAGAAGGGTCTGGAAACACCATATATTTT. It codes for CASSLGTEGSGNTIYF.

This chain connects TRBV6-5 to TRBJ2-2; 8 nucleotides line up with TRBD1. The trim removed 6 bases at V and 3 bases at J, leaving 6 bases unmatched. Germline CDR1 is MNHEY and CDR2 is SVGAGI. The CDR3 sequence is 15 residues long. The CDR3 DNA is TGTGCCAGCAGCCCCCAGGGGGCGGACACCGGGGAGCTGTTTTTT. Translation gives CASSPQGADTGELFF.

J is TRBJ1-4 and V is TRBV5-6; 8 bases align to TRBD1. Germline V gene data show CDR1 as SGHDT and CDR2 as YYEEEE. This CDR3 has 17 amino acids. With V trimmed by 4 bases and J by 0 bases, 8 bases remained unmatched. CDR3 in amino acids: CASSTRQGTSTNEKLFF. CDR3 nucleotides: TGTGCCAGCAGCACCAGACAGGGGACATCAACTAATGAAAAACTGTTTTTT.

J is TRBJ2-1 and V is TRBV5-8, with 10 bases identical to TRBD2. After removal of 0 bases from V and 5 bases from J, the junction contained 8 bases not matched to a gene. CDR1 is SGHTS, CDR2 YDEGEE, per germline. The CDR3 length is 17 residues. The CDR3 here is CASSLAWASGSHNEQFF. CDR3 nucleotides: TGTGCCAGCAGCTTGGCCTGGGCTAGCGGGAGCCACAATGAGCAGTTCTTC.

For this clone: This same CDR3 is encoded by further DNA sequences in the sample. The chain combines TRBV18 with TRBJ1-1; D is unresolved. The CDR3 extends over 12 amino acids. V lost 1 base, J lost 4 bases, and 4 bases lay in between. Per germline, CDR1 KGHSH and CDR2 LQKENI. CDR3 protein: CASSPRATEAFF. CDR3 nucleotide sequence: TGTGCCAGCTCACCACGGGCCACTGAAGCTTTCTTT.

This clone was seen a single time. This chain connects TRBV5-1 to TRBJ2-2; 9 bases fit TRBD2. CDR1 and CDR2 (germline): SGHRS, YFSETQ. J lost 5 bases, V lost 0 bases, and 8 bases had no gene match. The length of the CDR3 is 17 residues. The CDR3 loop is CASSLALAGGPTGELFF. The CDR3 DNA is TGCGCCAGCAGCTTGGCCCTCGCGGGGGGGCCGACCGGGGAGCTGTTTTTT.

This rearrangement joins TRBV9 to TRBJ1-2; TRBD1 agrees at 8 bases. The CDR3 sequence is 14 residues long. CDR1 is SGDLS, CDR2 YYNGEE, per germline. V lost 3 bases to trimming and J lost 4 bases; unmatched junction nucleotides: 5. The CDR3 bases are TGTGCCAGCAGCGGACCAACAGGGGGCTATGGCTACACCTTC. This sequence encodes CASSGPTGGYGYTF.

In regard to this clone: The identical CDR3 is also encoded by other nucleotide sequences in the sample. V usage is TRBV5-1 and J usage is TRBJ1-1; perhaps TRBD1 as D (6 bases). Trimming removed 0 bases from V and 4 bases from J, with 10 bases in between. Germline lookup yields CDR1 SGHRS and CDR2 YFSETQ. The CDR3 runs to 14 residues. The CDR3 sequence is CASSLGQGSTEAFF. CDR3 coding DNA: TGCGCCAGCAGCTTGGGCCAGGGGAGCACTGAAGCTTTCTTT.